The present T cell receptor beta chain was sequenced within a study of shared clonotypes between healthy human individuals. Study information: Each donor contributed plates that comprised three CD4 naive, three CD4 memory, two CD8 naive and one CD8 memory. Regarding the study as a whole: It was the few donors that limited the genetic and exposure-history diversity represented.

TCRdb keeps only in-frame clones here, not all; method: immunoSEQ multiplex PCR. The data show a few million clones, 90% to 95% seen once. Worth noting for this clone: Antigen specificity is unknown. The same CDR3 also results from other DNA sequences found in this sample.

The CDR3 length is 13 residues. The germline V gene encodes CDR1 MNHEY and CDR2 SMNVEV (reference sequence). The germline V and J ends were trimmed by 0 bases and 0 bases, with 0 bases remaining between them. Sequenced material: naive CD4+ T cells from PBMCs. Subset noted: CD45RA+ positively selected. This TCR derives from a man aged 18 to 35 in good health. Some clones in this sample may be carry-over from other donors' samples. The rearrangement joins TRBV27 to TRBJ2-1; no clear D gene. Written as DNA, the CDR3 is TGTGCCAGCAGTTTATCCTCCTACAATGAGCAGTTCTTC. Its protein is CASSLSSYNEQFF.